This T cell receptor (beta chain) came from a study of Ad26.COV2.S vaccination and SARS-CoV-2 variants. Study in general: Enrolled in COV1001, the donor was in the Ad26.COV2.S trial arm, which received the vaccine. Administration of Ad26.COV2.S was intramuscular, either once or twice 56 days apart.

Concerning this clone: Its target is unknown.

Data came from immunoSEQ multiplex PCR; TCRdb stores just in-frame clones and leaves some out. The sample carries approximately 300,000 clones, about 85% recorded once. Regarding treatment: 19 received Ad26.COV2.S at low or high dose, single or two shots; 5 received placebo; per-sample allocation not given. Sample collection was performed on day 63 after the first vaccine or placebo injection. Study results and caveats: Responses of T cells in total may have been underestimated by the TCR breadth and depth analyses. While placebo recipients had lower spike-specific TCR breadth, vaccine recipients had more.

The sequence derives from a person aged 18-65 years who received the Ad26.COV2.S COVID-19 vaccine or a placebo. Sequencing used peripheral blood, obtained in a trial of Ad26.COV2.S vaccine versus placebo.

The CDR3 nucleotides are TGTGCCACCAGCAGAGATTATCGGCCCGGTGGGTGGTCTGTCGATGAGCAGTTCTTC. This sequence encodes CATSRDYRPGGWSVDEQFF. This chain joins TRBV15 and TRBJ2-1; the D is unclear. Trimming cost V 0 bases and J 8 bases, with 26 bases left between them. In germline, CDR1 is LNHNV, CDR2 YYDKDF (reference sequence). The CDR3 has 19 residues.